This TCR beta chain was identified in a study of CD8+CD57+ T cells in acquired aplastic anemia. This CDR3 has 12 amino acids. The germline CDR1 and CDR2 sequences are SNHLY and FYNNEI. V lost 6 bases and J 9 bases, leaving 13 bases between the germline ends. CD8+CD57+ cell expansion had been shown by flow cytometry in patients chosen for sequencing. The TCR beta profiling, which covered VDJ combination and CDR3 sequence, was carried out using genomic DNA as the template. TCRdb recomputed calls from the reads with MiXCR, one row per CDR3 protein. The sample yields about 470,000 distinct CDR3 sequences, around a third seen once.

Sequences were obtained from sorted CD4+, CD8+, or CD8+CD57+ T cells (not recorded which) from PBMCs. The chain links TRBV2 to TRBJ2-3, with a weak D call TRBD2 (6 bases). This receptor was taken from a human donor with aplastic anemia. The CDR3: CASSQTRETQYF. The CDR3 DNA follows: TGTGCCAGCAGCCAGACCCGGGAGACGCAGTATTTT.